These 18 T cell receptor beta chains share one sample of origin, sequenced in a study of cytomegalovirus exposure and HLA in healthy donors. The study ran its PCR with 60 Vbeta and 13 Jbeta primers. TCRdb's copy holds only in-frame clones and misses some; the assay was immunoSEQ multiplex PCR. The table for this sample gives 40,000 to 60,000 clones. The material sequenced was PBMCs. These receptors originate from a female donor in good health and CMV-seronegative.

The CDR3, as DNA: TGTGCCAGCAGTGAACTGGTGCTAGCGGTTAGCACAGATACGCAGTATTTT. This gives the protein CASSELVLAVSTDTQYF. This chain links TRBV2 with TRBJ2-3; TRBD2 agrees at 7 bases. This CDR3 comprises 17 residues. Trimming cost V 2 bases and J 0 bases; bases outside gene matches: 8. CDR1 and CDR2 from the germline V gene are SNHLY and FYNNEI. Full variable domain (outside the CDR3, taken from reference TRBV2 and TRBJ2-3): EPEVTQTPSHQVTQMGQEVILRCVPISNHLYFYWYRQILGQKVEFLVSFYNNEISEKSEIFDDQFSVERPDGSNFTLKIRSTKLEDSAMYFCASSELVLAVSTDTQYFGPGTRLTVL.

Considering frequency, this clone is medium-sized. This chain joins TRBV6-6 and TRBJ1-4; perhaps TRBD1 as D (6 bases). Between the trimmed V and J ends, which lost 6 bases and 8 bases, there was a span of 13 bases. CDR3 length equals 13 residues. CDR1 is MNHNY, CDR2 SVGAGI, per germline (reference sequence). The CDR3 DNA reads TGTGCCAGCAGCCCACAGGGTAGGGAAAAACTGTTTTTT. It codes for CASSPQGREKLFF.

The chain couples TRBV7-9 to TRBJ1-1; D ambiguous. The length of the CDR3 is 14 residues. Looked up from germline, CDR1 is SEHNR and CDR2 is FQNEAQ (reference sequence). Trimming cost V 5 bases and J 1 base, with 11 bases left between them. CDR3 in amino acids: CASSPLAGNTEAFF. CDR3 nucleotide sequence: TGTGCCAGCAGCCCACTGGCAGGGAACACTGAAGCTTTCTTT. The full variable domain, in which reference TRBV7-9 and TRBJ1-1 provide the parts outside the CDR3, is DTGVSQNPRHKITKRGQNVTFRCDPISEHNRLYWYRQTLGQGPEFLTYFQNEAQLEKSRLLSDRFSAERPKGSFSTLEIQRTEQGDSAMYLCASSPLAGNTEAFFGQGTRLTVV.

The chain employs TRBV5-6 and TRBJ1-1, with D unclear. V gave up 0 bases and J gave up 6 bases, with 6 bases separating them. The length of the CDR3 is 12 residues. Germline-derived CDR1 and CDR2 are SGHDT and YYEEEE. CDR3 sequence reads: CASSLVRAEAFF. The CDR3 DNA reads TGTGCCAGCAGCTTGGTACGGGCTGAAGCTTTCTTT.

A word on this clone: At one of its ends the junction is not consistent with the germline gene, which may arise from a read error. V gene TRBV5-6 combines with J gene TRBJ1-2; 7 bases map to TRBD1. The CDR3 sequence is 14 residues long. Germline CDR1 is SGHDT and CDR2 is YYEEEE. CDR3 region: CASSSGAGQTYGAF. The CDR3 DNA is TGTGCCAGCAGCTCGGGGGCGGGACAGACTTACGGGGCCTTC. Combining the CDR3 with reference TRBV5-6 and TRBJ1-2 gives the whole variable domain DAGVTQSPTHLIKTRGQQVTLRCSPKSGHDTVSWYQQALGQGPQFIFQYYEEEERQRGNFPDRFSGHQFPNYSSELNVNALLLGDSALYLCASSSGAGQTYGAFGSGTRLTVV.

The chain couples TRBV18 to TRBJ1-6; D possibly corresponds to TRBD1 (5 bases). V was trimmed by 3 bases and J by 2 bases, leaving 11 bases between them. Germline CDR1 reads KGHSH; CDR2 reads LQKENI. The CDR3 contains 16 residues. The CDR3 region is CASSPSMGPYNSPLHF. For the CDR3, the DNA is TGTGCCAGCTCACCGAGTATGGGGCCCTATAATTCACCCCTCCACTTT.

The V call is TRBV4-2, the J call TRBJ1-2; D gene ambiguous. In germline, CDR1 is LGHNA, CDR2 YNFKEQ. The ends were cut back, 1 base at V and 7 bases at J, with 7 bases in the middle. The CDR3 length is 12 residues. The CDR3 region has the DNA TGTGCCAGCAGCCAAGGGGAGGCTGGCTACACCTTC. Protein: CASSQGEAGYTF.

Concerning this clone itself: Other DNA sequences in this specimen translate into the identical CDR3. This chain uses TRBV5-1 with TRBJ2-1; the D gene is possibly TRBD1 (5 bases). V was cut by 2 bases and J by 7 bases, with 10 bases left in between. Germline assignment: CDR1 SGHRS and CDR2 YFSETQ. This CDR3 has 13 amino acids. The CDR3 DNA reads TGCGCCAGCAGCTTACAGGTCGATAATGAGCAGTTCTTC. This codes for CASSLQVDNEQFF.

The J gene is TRBJ1-1, the V gene TRBV6-5; perhaps TRBD1 as D (5 bases). The CDR3 has 16 amino acids. Trimming pared 2 bases from V and 3 bases from J, leaving 16 bases between. In germline, CDR1 is MNHEY, CDR2 SVGAGI. The CDR3 loop is CASSYVGSGGYTEAFF. For the CDR3, the DNA is TGTGCCAGCAGTTACGTTGGCAGTGGGGGGTACACTGAAGCTTTCTTT.

This sequence joins TRBV6-1 and TRBJ1-2, with D possibly TRBD1 on 6 matching bases. V lost 3 bases and J 7 bases, leaving 24 bases between the germline ends. Germline CDR1 reads MNHNS; CDR2 reads SASEGT. This CDR3 contains 17 residues. The CDR3: CASSDERSGTGSSGYTF. The CDR3 DNA reads TGTGCCAGCAGTGACGAACGAAGTGGAACAGGGAGCTCTGGCTACACCTTC.

The V gene is TRBV6-5, the J gene TRBJ2-7; 10 nucleotides agree with TRBD1. V was clipped by 2 bases and J by 4 bases; unmatched bases: 5. Germline lookup yields CDR1 MNHEY and CDR2 SVGAGI. The CDR3 totals 15 residues. The CDR3, as DNA: TGTGCCAGCAGTTACGTGGACAGGGGGGCTTACGAGCAGTACTTC. Its translation: CASSYVDRGAYEQYF.

The chain combines TRBV2 with TRBJ1-5, with D unresolved. CDR1 SNHLY and CDR2 FYNNEI come from the germline V gene. V dropped 3 bases and J dropped 5 bases, with 11 bases sitting between them. The CDR3 sequence is 14 residues long. The CDR3 reads CASSEVLVDQPQHF. The CDR3 DNA reads TGTGCCAGCAGTGAGGTGCTAGTGGATCAGCCCCAGCATTTT.

The chain links TRBV7-9 to TRBJ2-7; TRBD2 agrees at 7 bases. Trimming at V came to 4 bases and at J to 3 bases, leaving 6 bases not matched to a gene. The length of the CDR3 is 14 residues. Per the germline V gene, CDR1 is SEHNR and CDR2 is FQNEAQ (reference sequence). CDR3 in DNA: TGTGCCAGCAGCTACGCCTGGGAGGGCTACGAGCAGTACTTC. Its protein is CASSYAWEGYEQYF.

The chain is built from TRBV7-2 and TRBJ2-5; 7 nucleotides align to TRBD1. The CDR3 runs to 14 residues. J gave up 5 bases and V 2 bases, and 5 bases lay outside the gene matches. Per the germline V gene, CDR1 is SGHTA and CDR2 is FQGNSA. The CDR3 coding sequence is TGTGCCAGCAGCTTACGACAGGGTGGGGAGACCCAGTACTTC. Its protein is CASSLRQGGETQYF.

V usage is TRBV19 and J usage is TRBJ1-4, with D possibly matching TRBD1 (5 bases). The CDR3 loop spans 16 amino acids. V shed 4 bases and J shed 1 base, with 13 bases lying between them. Germline loops: CDR1 LNHDA, CDR2 SQIVND (reference sequence). CDR3 sequence (DNA): TGTGCCAGTAGTACAAACAGGAGATTAACTAATGAAAAACTGTTTTTT. This translates into CASSTNRRLTNEKLFF. The variable domain in full, completed from reference TRBV19 and TRBJ1-4, reads DGGITQSPKYLFRKEGQNVTLSCEQNLNHDAMYWYRQDPGQGLRLIYYSQIVNDFQKGDIAEGYSVSREKKESFPLTVTSAQKNPTAFYLCASSTNRRLTNEKLFFGSGTQLSVL.

As concerns this clone: At one end the junction does not follow the germline gene, possibly because of a read error. The chain recombines TRBV7-7 with TRBJ2-5; D not certain. The CDR3 has 14 amino acids. Germline V gene sequence: CDR1 SSHAT, CDR2 FNYEAQ (reference sequence). In DNA form, the CDR3 reads TGTGCTAGCAGCTTAGACCCAGTCCAAGAGACCCAGTACTTC. The encoded protein is CASSLDPVQETQYF.

The chain carries TRBV18 and TRBJ1-3; 7 nucleotides line up with TRBD1. The CDR3 loop spans 15 amino acids. V was clipped by 3 bases and J by 4 bases; unmatched bases: 6. Looked up from germline, CDR1 is KGHSH and CDR2 is LQKENI. The chain's CDR3 is CASSPQGVEGNTIYF. CDR3 coding DNA: TGTGCCAGCTCACCGCAGGGGGTGGAAGGAAACACCATATATTTT.

The chain is built from TRBV9 and TRBJ2-1; 8 bases are a match to TRBD1. CDR1 SGDLS and CDR2 YYNGEE come from the germline V gene. Trimming removed 4 bases from V and 6 bases from J; junction bases left unmatched: 9. CDR3 length: 15 amino acids. The CDR3 DNA follows: TGTGCCAGCAGCCCAGGGGGCTCTTTAGCCAATGAGCAGTTCTTC. Protein: CASSPGGSLANEQFF.